Below, 14 T cell receptor beta chains from the same sample are listed, as sequenced in a study of cytomegalovirus exposure and HLA in healthy donors. The PCR employed 60 Vbeta primers together with 13 Jbeta primers. Using immunoSEQ multiplex PCR, the repertoire was profiled, and TCRdb retains in-frame clones only, with some absent. This table holds about 230,000 clones, around 84% found once. What was sequenced was PBMCs. Receptors originate from a girl under 10 years old in good health and CMV-seronegative.

The chain links TRBV7-9 to TRBJ1-5; D is uncertain. CDR3 size: 12 residues. V shed 5 bases and J shed 6 bases, with 8 bases lying between them. The germline gives CDR1 SEHNR, CDR2 FQNEAQ (reference sequence). The CDR3 DNA follows: TGTGCCAGCAGCCCCAGCGGTCAGCCCCAGCATTTT. It translates to CASSPSGQPQHF.

The V call is TRBV10-3, the J call TRBJ1-6; maybe TRBD1 (5 bases). CDR1 is ENHRY, CDR2 SYGVKD, per germline. This CDR3 region has 15 residues. V lost 2 bases and J lost 10, with 15 bases in between. The CDR3 loop is CAISEGAGLNSPLHF. CDR3 nucleotides: TGTGCCATCAGTGAGGGGGCAGGCTTAAACTCACCCCTCCACTTT.

The chain uses TRBV29-1 and TRBJ2-5, with a tentative D call TRBD2 (5 bases). The J call may be incorrect, as the DNA end agrees better with TRBJ2-7. Looked up from germline, CDR1 is SQVTM and CDR2 is ANQGSEA. This CDR3 comprises 12 residues. This chain's CDR3 is CSVATAAYEQYF. The CDR3 DNA is TGCAGCGTCGCTACAGCGGCCTACGAGCAGTACTTC.

The V gene is TRBV28, the J gene TRBJ1-2, with 7 bases matching TRBD1. V gave up 5 bases and J gave up 3 bases; unmatched junction bases: 3. The CDR3 totals 13 residues. The germline V gene has CDR1 MDHEN and CDR2 SYDVKM. The CDR3 sequence is CASSPRGHYGYTF. The CDR3 DNA reads as TGTGCCAGCAGTCCTAGGGGGCACTATGGCTACACCTTC.

This clone was picked up a small number of times. This chain connects TRBV5-5 to TRBJ1-1, with 8 bases matching TRBD1. In germline, CDR1 is SGHKS, CDR2 YYEKEE (reference sequence). The V segment lost 5 bases and the J segment 3 bases; nucleotides outside the gene matches: 6. CDR3 length: 14 residues. Here the CDR3 reads CASRFTTGDTEAFF. In nucleotides, the CDR3 is TGTGCCAGCAGATTCACGACAGGGGACACTGAAGCTTTCTTT.

CDR3 nucleotides: TGCGCCAGCAGCGGAGGACTAGCTGTCAACACCGGGGAGCTGTTTTTT. It yields the protein CASSGGLAVNTGELFF. J is TRBJ2-2 and V is TRBV5-1; 8 bases map to TRBD2. CDR3 length equals 16 residues. Germline loops: CDR1 SGHRS, CDR2 YFSETQ. The trim removed 4 bases at V and 2 bases at J, leaving 7 bases unmatched. Variable domain in full (rest from reference TRBV5-1 and TRBJ2-2): KAGVTQTPRYLIKTRGQQVTLSCSPISGHRSVSWYQQTPGQGLQFLFEYFSETQRNKGNFPGRFSGRQFSNSRSEMNVSTLELGDSALYLCASSGGLAVNTGELFFGEGSRLTVL.

The table lists this clone with a few counts. The gene calls are TRBV7-9 and TRBJ2-6; tentatively, D is TRBD2 (5 bases). Trimming removed 3 bases at V and 3 bases at J, with 9 bases between. Per the germline V gene, CDR1 is SEHNR and CDR2 is FQNEAQ (reference sequence). CDR3 length: 15 residues. CDR3 nucleotide sequence: TGTGCCAGCAGCTTCACGGAGGATGGGGCCAACGTCCTGACTTTC. Translated: CASSFTEDGANVLTF. Variable domain in full (rest from reference TRBV7-9 and TRBJ2-6): DTGVSQNPRHKITKRGQNVTFRCDPISEHNRLYWYRQTLGQGPEFLTYFQNEAQLEKSRLLSDRFSAERPKGSFSTLEIQRTEQGDSAMYLCASSFTEDGANVLTFGAGSRLTVL.

This clone has only a few counts. The genes are TRBV6-4 and TRBJ1-1; 8 bases agree with TRBD1. With V trimmed by 6 bases and J by 3 bases, 6 bases remained unmatched. CDR3 length equals 14 residues. The germline CDR1 and CDR2 sequences are MRHNA and SNTAGT. The CDR3 protein is CASRRKQGDTEAFF. CDR3 DNA sequence: TGTGCCAGCAGGAGGAAACAGGGGGACACTGAAGCTTTCTTT.

V gene TRBV6-1 combines with J gene TRBJ2-3, with 7 bases fitting TRBD1. J gave up 0 bases and V 3 bases, and 0 bases lay outside the gene matches. The CDR3 is made up of 14 amino acids. Germline-derived CDR1 and CDR2 are MNHNS and SASEGT. CDR3 sequence: CASSEDRSTDTQYF. DNA for the CDR3: TGTGCCAGCAGTGAGGACAGGAGCACAGATACGCAGTATTTT.

The chain uses TRBV6-1 and TRBJ2-1; TRBD2 matches 10 bases. Germline loops: CDR1 MNHNS, CDR2 SASEGT. This CDR3 spans 15 amino acids. V shed 6 bases, J shed 3 bases, and the junction held 5 bases outside the gene matches. CDR3 sequence: CASSVLAGSYNEQFF. CDR3 DNA: TGTGCCAGCAGCGTACTAGCGGGGAGCTACAATGAGCAGTTCTTC.

V is TRBV6-5 and J is TRBJ2-3, with 8 bases that match TRBD2. The germline V gene has CDR1 MNHEY and CDR2 SVGAGI. Losses at the gene ends were 6 bases for V and 7 bases for J; bases not matched to a gene: 3. This CDR3 is 12 amino acids long. This CDR3 is CASSGGANTQYF. In nucleotides, the CDR3 is TGTGCCAGCAGCGGGGGGGCAAATACGCAGTATTTT.

The rearrangement uses TRBV5-4 and TRBJ1-2, with TRBD1 matching over 8 bases. Per germline, CDR1 SGHNT and CDR2 YYREEE (reference sequence). The V gene end was trimmed by 4 bases and the J gene end by 8 bases; junction bases not matched to a gene: 7. CDR3 size: 13 residues. The CDR3 loop reads CASSIPDRVGYTF. CDR3 in DNA: TGTGCCAGCAGCATACCGGACAGGGTCGGCTACACCTTC.

To note about this clone: Relative to the germline gene, one junction end is altered; a read error may explain this. The chain combines TRBV29-1 with TRBJ2-5, with TRBD1 identical over 7 bases. Germline CDR1 and CDR2: SQVTM and ANQGSEA. The CDR3 has 13 residues. In DNA, the CDR3 is TGCAGCGTTCAAGACAGGGCCCAAGAGACCCAGTACTTC. The encoded protein is CSVQDRAQETQYF.

As DNA, the CDR3 is TGCGCCAGCAGCCCCCGCCGGGACAGGGGAACAGATACGCAGTATTTT. The encoded protein is CASSPRRDRGTDTQYF. The chain employs TRBV5-1 and TRBJ2-3, with TRBD1 matching over 10 bases. The CDR3 loop spans 16 amino acids. Germline trimming cut 4 bases from V and 3 bases from J; bases unmatched to any gene: 8. Germline CDR1 and CDR2: SGHRS and YFSETQ.